The 6 T cell receptor beta chains given below trace back to one sample, sequenced in a study of post-analysis software for immune sequencing data. Study outcomes and limitations: With TRBV5-6, TRBV5-1 and TRBV20-1 included, about five TRBV segments were more frequent in patients than in controls.

What these receptors recognize is not known. TCR beta libraries were prepared from cDNA with unique molecular identifiers. MiXCR was run by TCRdb on the PCR reads, yielding one entry per CDR3 protein. The profile covers about 540,000 distinct CDR3 sequences, with less than 40% appearing a single time and about 5.6% taken by the ten largest. The sequenced sample consisted of blood. Receptor source: a girl aged 2 to 17 with multiple sclerosis.

The chain recombines TRBV29-1 with TRBJ2-1, with 11 bases identical to TRBD1. The CDR3 totals 20 residues. V lost 0 bases to trimming and J lost 0 bases; unmatched junction nucleotides: 13. Germline V gene data show CDR1 as SQVTM and CDR2 as ANQGSEA. CDR3 region: CSVEDQLGTGGRSSYNEQFF. Here the CDR3 DNA reads TGCAGCGTTGAAGATCAGCTCGGGACAGGGGGACGGAGCTCCTACAATGAGCAGTTCTTC.

This clonotype has more than one count but fewer than ten. V gene TRBV6-2 or TRBV6-3 combines with J gene TRBJ2-1, with 9 nucleotides matching TRBD2. Losses at the gene ends were 6 bases for V and 8 bases for J; bases not matched to a gene: 11. Germline values: CDR1 MNHEY, CDR2 SVGEGT. CDR3 length equals 15 residues. The CDR3 DNA reads as TGTGCCAGCAGCCGTAGCGGGGGAAGGGATCATGAGCAGTTCTTC. Protein: CASSRSGGRDHEQFF.

This clonotype was recorded a few times. The chain employs TRBV29-1 and TRBJ2-3; a weak D match, TRBD1 (5 bases). The CDR3 is 13 amino acids. With 0 bases removed from V and 6 bases from J, the gap between germline ends came to 10 bases. The germline CDR1 and CDR2 sequences are SQVTM and ANQGSEA. CDR3 sequence: CSVEDLTGDTQYF. DNA for the CDR3: TGCAGCGTTGAAGATCTTACAGGCGATACGCAGTATTTT.

This clonotype was counted only a few times. The chain links TRBV29-1 to TRBJ2-5; TRBD2 matches at 12 bases. The trim removed 3 bases at V and 5 bases at J, leaving 4 bases unmatched. The CDR3 has 14 residues. Germline V CDR1 and CDR2: SQVTM, ANQGSEA. DNA for the CDR3: TGCAGCGTTGATCCTAGCGGGGGGGCTGAGACCCAGTACTTC. This gives the protein CSVDPSGGAETQYF.

At least ten counts were recorded for this clonotype. The V gene is TRBV29-1, the J gene TRBJ2-7; 9 bases are a match to TRBD1. J gave up 6 bases and V 1 base, and 7 bases lay outside the gene matches. This CDR3 is built from 14 residues. Germline CDR1 is SQVTM and CDR2 is ANQGSEA. The CDR3 sequence: CSVEGTGALSEQYF. For the CDR3, the DNA is TGCAGCGTTGAAGGGACAGGGGCGCTGTCCGAGCAGTACTTC.

In this sample, this clonotype turned up a few times. J is TRBJ2-1 and V is TRBV5-1, with 8 bases identical to TRBD2. CDR1 SGHRS and CDR2 YFSETQ come from the germline V gene. The V and J ends lost 6 bases and 0 bases, in that order; junction bases with no gene match: 8. The CDR3 has 16 residues. CDR3 nucleotide sequence: TGCGCCAGCATCGGAAGCGGGGGCGCCTCCTACAATGAGCAGTTCTTC. Its translation is CASIGSGGASYNEQFF.